This T cell receptor (beta chain) was recovered during a study of cytomegalovirus exposure and HLA in healthy donors. Study observations and caveats: Some public TCRs appeared in many individuals, while most sequences were rare. Subsequent analysis of the 120 or so validation repertoires found a tendency for first-cohort TCR clusters to co-occur.

Of note for this clone: No antigen is known for it. The sample contains more than one DNA sequence encoding this CDR3.

Profiled with immunoSEQ multiplex PCR; TCRdb holds only in-frame clones, not every one. The sample has 130,000 to 150,000 clones, about 86% seen once. The J segment lost 4 bases and the V segment lost 2 bases, leaving 3 bases of the junction unmatched. Germline assignment: CDR1 MNHEY and CDR2 SMNVEV (reference sequence). The CDR3 contains 15 residues. Material for sequencing was PBMCs. The clonotype was recovered from a man younger than 35 in good health and CMV-seronegative. The chain has TRBV27 and TRBJ2-1, with 9 bases identical to TRBD2. The CDR3 protein is CASSLTSGPYNEQFF. The CDR3 DNA follows: TGTGCCAGCAGTTTAACTAGCGGGCCGTACAATGAGCAGTTCTTC.